Shown below are 20 T cell receptor beta chains from a single sample sequenced in a study of T cell repertoires in cytomegalovirus infection. TCRdb re-called the reads with MiXCR, one entry per CDR3 protein. The sample records around 740,000 distinct CDR3 sequences, approximately 34% being singletons. Sequencing was carried out using PBMCs. Receptors originate from a human donor in good health (CMV status not recorded). Some clones in this sample may be carry-over from other donors' samples.

The J gene is TRBJ2-1, the V gene TRBV6-1, with D possibly TRBD1 on 6 matching bases. V dropped 7 bases and J dropped 8 bases, with 18 bases sitting between them. Germline V gene lookup returns CDR1 MNHNS and CDR2 SASEGT. The length of the CDR3 is 14 residues. CDR3 residues: CASTLRDMRDEQFF. The CDR3, as DNA: TGTGCCAGCACTTTAAGGGACATGAGGGATGAGCAGTTCTTC.

The chain joins TRBV12-3 or TRBV12-4 to TRBJ2-3, with D possibly matching TRBD2 (6 bases). The CDR3 covers 14 residues. Trimming removed 7 bases at V and 4 bases at J, with 15 bases between. CDR3 sequence: CASTLAWGADTQYF. The CDR3 nucleotides are TGTGCCAGCACCCTAGCTTGGGGGGCAGATACGCAGTATTTT.

Ten or more counts support this clonotype. The rearrangement links TRBV7-2 to TRBJ1-5; possibly TRBD1 for D (6 bases). Germline V gene sequence: CDR1 SGHTA, CDR2 FQGNSA. The V and J ends lost 5 bases and 0 bases respectively, with 11 bases between them. The CDR3 loop spans 15 amino acids. The CDR3 spells CASSRWGASNQPQHF. The CDR3 nucleotides read TGTGCCAGCAGCCGCTGGGGGGCTAGCAATCAGCCCCAGCATTTT.

In its sample, this clonotype was seen many times. This chain uses TRBV11-1 with TRBJ2-7, with D tentatively TRBD1 or TRBD2 (5 bases each). Germline V lookup: CDR1 SGHAT, CDR2 FQDESV (reference sequence). Trimming removed 5 bases at V and 2 bases at J, with 13 bases between. This CDR3 contains 14 residues. The CDR3 sequence: CASSPGTRAYEQYF. In DNA, the CDR3 is TGTGCCAGCAGCCCCGGGACCAGGGCCTACGAGCAGTACTTC.

The chain combines TRBV29-1 with TRBJ2-7, with D unclear. Germline V gene sequence: CDR1 SQVTM, CDR2 ANQGSEA. The CDR3 spans 11 residues. V lost 6 bases, J lost 2 bases, and 8 bases lay in between. This CDR3 is CSVRETYEQYF. The CDR3 DNA follows: TGCAGCGTCCGTGAGACCTACGAGCAGTACTTC.

V is TRBV28 and J is TRBJ1-2; weak D call: TRBD1 (5 bases). V was trimmed by 4 bases and J by 9 bases, leaving 24 bases between them. Germline CDR1 MDHEN, CDR2 SYDVKM. This CDR3 region has 16 residues. The chain's CDR3 is CASSSFWTRVRGSYTF. The CDR3 bases are TGTGCCAGCAGTTCTTTTTGGACAAGGGTGCGAGGTAGCTACACCTTC.

The V call is TRBV12-3 or TRBV12-4, the J call TRBJ2-5, with TRBD1 identical over 8 bases. There are 13 residues in the CDR3. The trim removed 5 bases at V and 6 bases at J, leaving 5 bases unmatched. The CDR3 sequence is CASSSSRGQTQYF. Here the CDR3 DNA reads TGTGCCAGCAGTAGCTCCAGGGGGCAGACCCAGTACTTC.

Concerning this clonotype: A much larger clone differs from this one at a single base, so this may be a read error. The chain employs TRBV27 and TRBJ2-7, with D possibly TRBD1 on 5 matching bases. V was trimmed by 3 bases and J by 2 bases, leaving 8 bases between them. Germline CDR1 MNHEY, CDR2 SMNVEV (reference sequence). The CDR3 runs to 13 residues. This CDR3 is CASSFGHTYEQYF. DNA for the CDR3: TGTGCCAGCAGTTTTGGACATACCTACGAGCAGTACTTC.

V usage is TRBV28 and J usage is TRBJ2-1; D remains unclear. The CDR3 sequence is 14 residues long. Germline V gene data show CDR1 as MDHEN and CDR2 as SYDVKM. V was trimmed by 7 bases and J by 0 bases, leaving 10 bases between them. CDR3 amino acids: CASNYTDSYNEQFF. Written as DNA, the CDR3 is TGTGCCAGCAATTATACAGACTCCTACAATGAGCAGTTCTTC. Filled out from reference TRBV28 and TRBJ2-1, the complete variable domain reads DVKVTQSSRYLVKRTGEKVFLECVQDMDHENMFWYRQDPGLGLRLIYFSYDVKMKEKGDIPEGYSVSREKKERFSLILESASTNQTSMYLCASNYTDSYNEQFFGPGTRLTVL.

A remark on this clonotype: An end of the junction differs from the germline gene, which may be a read error. V is TRBV20-1 and J is TRBJ2-5, with D possibly matching TRBD1 (6 bases). The CDR3 is 14 residues long. Germline V gives CDR1 DFQATT, CDR2 SNEGSKA (reference sequence). The CDR3 reads CSARRDRIQDTQYF. In DNA, the CDR3 is TGCAGTGCTAGGAGAGACAGGATCCAAGATACCCAGTACTTC.

In this sample, this clonotype turned up many times. This chain links TRBV7-2 with TRBJ2-2; D is perhaps TRBD2 (5 bases). Germline CDR1 SGHTA, CDR2 FQGNSA. Trimming took off 7 bases at V and 2 bases at J, with 11 bases between the two ends. The CDR3 contains 14 residues. In DNA, the CDR3 is TGTGCCAGCAAGGAGCGGATTAACACCGGGGAGCTGTTTTTT. This codes for CASKERINTGELFF.

J is TRBJ2-1 and V is TRBV11-3; possible D gene TRBD2, 5 bases. V was clipped by 5 bases and J by 3 bases, with 17 bases between them. CDR3 length: 16 residues. The germline V gene encodes CDR1 SGHNT and CDR2 YENEEA. This CDR3 reads CASSLGGEGHYNEQFF. CDR3 bases: TGTGCCAGCAGCCTCGGTGGAGAGGGCCACTACAATGAGCAGTTCTTC.

This chain connects TRBV7-9 to TRBJ2-1; TRBD2 agrees at 7 bases. This CDR3 region has 15 residues. V was clipped by 5 bases and J by 8 bases; unmatched bases: 12. Germline values: CDR1 SEHNR, CDR2 FQNEAQ (reference sequence). The CDR3 loop reads CASSPSGDTGDEQFF. The CDR3 DNA reads as TGTGCCAGCAGCCCTAGCGGCGACACGGGCGATGAGCAGTTCTTC. The whole variable domain, remainder taken from reference TRBV7-9 and TRBJ2-1, is DTGVSQNPRHKITKRGQNVTFRCDPISEHNRLYWYRQTLGQGPEFLTYFQNEAQLEKSRLLSDRFSAERPKGSFSTLEIQRTEQGDSAMYLCASSPSGDTGDEQFFGPGTRLTVL.

V gene TRBV27 combines with J gene TRBJ2-3, with 7 bases fitting TRBD2. CDR1 is MNHEY, CDR2 SMNVEV, per germline (reference sequence). The CDR3 length is 15 residues. J lost 1 base, V lost 3 bases, and 4 bases had no gene match. The CDR3 protein is CASSLIAGGTDTQYF. Written as DNA, the CDR3 is TGTGCCAGCAGTTTGATTGCGGGGGGCACAGATACGCAGTATTTT.

Comments on this clonotype: A junction boundary mismatches the germline segment, possibly from a read error. V usage is TRBV4-1 and J usage is TRBJ1-6; D is unresolved. The length of the CDR3 is 15 residues. Germline assignment: CDR1 MGHRA and CDR2 YSYEKL. The chain's CDR3 is CASSQAEDLGSPLHF. The CDR3 region has the DNA TGTGCCAGCAGCCAAGCAGAGGATTTAGGGTCACCCCTCCACTTT.

Only a few counts were recorded for this clonotype. The chain uses TRBV12-3 or TRBV12-4 and TRBJ2-7; possibly TRBD2 for D (6 bases). This CDR3 region has 14 residues. Trimming removed 8 bases from V and 1 base from J, with 15 bases in between. This CDR3 is CASGGDRSSYEQYF. In DNA form, the CDR3 reads TGTGCCAGCGGAGGGGACCGATCATCCTACGAGCAGTACTTC.

For this clonotype: This clone may be a read error of a much larger clone one base away. V usage is TRBV7-6 and J usage is TRBJ1-1; TRBD1 agrees at 7 bases. Per germline, CDR1 SGHVS and CDR2 FNYEAQ. The CDR3 spans 15 residues. CDR3 sequence reads: CASSLDRGPNTEDFF. CDR3 sequence (DNA): TGTGCCAGCAGCTTAGACAGGGGCCCGAACACTGAAGATTTCTTT.

The V call is TRBV13, the J call TRBJ2-3; D is perhaps TRBD1 (6 bases). This CDR3 has 16 residues. CDR1 and CDR2 from the germline V gene are PRHDT and FYEKMQ (reference sequence). The V end lost 6 bases, the J end lost 0 bases, and 16 bases lay between the germline ends. The CDR3 sequence is CASRPRGGTSTDTQYF. The CDR3 nucleotides read TGTGCCAGCAGACCTAGAGGGGGAACGAGCACAGATACGCAGTATTTT. Full variable domain (rest looked up from reference TRBV13 and TRBJ2-3): AAGVIQSPRHLIKEKRETATLKCYPIPRHDTVYWYQQGPGQDPQFLISFYEKMQSDKGSIPDRFSAQQFSDYHSELNMSSLELGDSALYFCASRPRGGTSTDTQYFGPGTRLTVL.

This clonotype showed up just once. This chain joins TRBV7-4 and TRBJ2-7; either TRBD1 or TRBD2 may supply D (5 bases each). The CDR3 totals 15 residues. Trimming took off 5 bases at V and 3 bases at J, with 17 bases between the two ends. Germline V lookup: CDR1 SGHVT, CDR2 SQSDAQ. The CDR3 DNA reads TGTGCCAGCAGCCCCCTACTATCGGGGCTCTACGAGCAGTACTTC. It is translated as CASSPLLSGLYEQYF.

V and J are TRBV7-6 and TRBJ2-7; D could derive from TRBD1 or TRBD2 (5 bases each). The ends were cut back, 5 bases at V and 4 bases at J, with 18 bases in the middle. In germline, CDR1 is SGHVS, CDR2 FNYEAQ. The CDR3 loop spans 15 amino acids. The CDR3 here is CASSPGTDFRYEQYF. In nucleotides, the CDR3 is TGTGCCAGCAGCCCCGGGACGGATTTCCGTTACGAGCAGTACTTC.